These 22 T cell receptor beta chains came from one sample sequenced in a study of cytomegalovirus exposure and HLA in healthy donors. The PCR had 60 Vbeta and 13 Jbeta primers. Data came from immunoSEQ multiplex PCR; TCRdb stores just in-frame clones and leaves some out. The table records 160,000 or so clones, around 84% of them present only once. Sequenced material: PBMCs. The source of these receptors is a male donor in good health and CMV-seropositive.

Turning to this clone: One end of the junction fails to match germline, which may point to a read error. The V gene is TRBV6-1, the J gene TRBJ2-5; 8 bases map to TRBD2. Per the germline V gene, CDR1 is MNHNS and CDR2 is SASEGT. This CDR3 has 15 residues. The CDR3 DNA reads TGTGCCAGCAGAGAAGACCCGCGGGGGGTAGAGACCCAGTACTTC. Protein: CASREDPRGVETQYF.

The V and J genes are TRBV6-5 and TRBJ1-1; D may be TRBD1 (5 bases). The CDR3 covers 15 residues. The V end lost 2 bases, the J end lost 0 bases, and 10 bases lay between the germline ends. CDR1 and CDR2 from the germline V gene are MNHEY and SVGAGI. CDR3 in DNA: TGTGCCAGCAGTTACGAGCCCAGGGTGAACACTGAAGCTTTCTTT. This translates into CASSYEPRVNTEAFF.

In its sample, this clone was seen once. CDR3 nucleotides: TGTGCCAGCAGAACAGGGACTAACTATGGCTACACCTTC. It specifies CASRTGTNYGYTF. The chain couples TRBV28 to TRBJ1-2, with a weak D call TRBD1 (6 bases). CDR1 and CDR2 (germline): MDHEN, SYDVKM. The CDR3 totals 13 residues. V lost 6 bases and J 0 bases, leaving 8 bases between the germline ends.

The chain has TRBV15 and TRBJ1-1, with D possibly being TRBD1 (5 bases). Germline CDR1 and CDR2: LNHNV and YYDKDF (reference sequence). V was pared by 7 bases and J by 2 bases, with 14 bases between. The CDR3 has 14 amino acids. The CDR3 coding sequence is TGTGCCACCACCACGGGGGTCGCAAACACTGAAGCTTTCTTT. It is translated as CATTTGVANTEAFF. The full variable domain, rest sourced from reference TRBV15 and TRBJ1-1, is DAMVIQNPRYQVTQFGKPVTLSCSQTLNHNVMYWYQQKSSQAPKLLFHYYDKDFNNEADTPDNFQSRRPNTSFCFLDIRSPGLGDTAMYLCATTTGVANTEAFFGQGTRLTVV.

The CDR3 nucleotides are TGCGCCAGCAGTGAGGCGCGTGGAAACACCATATATTTT. Its translation: CASSEARGNTIYF. V usage is TRBV10-2 and J usage is TRBJ1-3; D ambiguous. CDR1 and CDR2 from the germline V gene are WSHSY and SAAADI. The CDR3 contains 13 residues. The V and J ends lost 2 bases and 3 bases respectively, with 5 bases between them.

This chain joins TRBV30 and TRBJ1-1; D is perhaps TRBD1 (5 bases). Germline V lookup: CDR1 GTSNPN, CDR2 SVGIG (reference sequence). The ends were cut back, 0 bases at V and 6 bases at J, with 11 bases in the middle. CDR3 length: 13 amino acids. The CDR3 protein is CAWSVAGGSEAFF. The CDR3 bases are TGTGCCTGGAGTGTAGCGGGGGGGTCTGAAGCTTTCTTT.

This rearrangement joins TRBV11-2 to TRBJ1-2, with 8 bases fitting TRBD1. With 5 bases clipped from V and 4 bases from J, the junction kept 6 bases outside the gene matches. CDR1 is SGHAT, CDR2 FQNNGV, per germline. The CDR3 runs to 14 residues. The CDR3 spells CASSVSGGGYGYTF. The DNA of the CDR3 is TGTGCCAGCAGCGTATCAGGGGGCGGCTATGGCTACACCTTC.

The genes are TRBV5-4 and TRBJ2-5; 9 positions agree with TRBD2. This CDR3 spans 16 amino acids. Germline V gives CDR1 SGHNT, CDR2 YYREEE (reference sequence). V was clipped by 0 bases and J by 6 bases; unmatched bases: 9. This CDR3 reads CASSLAAGGQGKTQYF. CDR3 coding DNA: TGTGCCAGCAGCTTGGCCGCGGGGGGGCAAGGCAAGACCCAGTACTTC.

J is TRBJ1-2 and V is TRBV7-2; D possibly corresponds to TRBD1 (5 bases). The V end was cut by 5 bases, the J end by 8 bases, with 15 bases between. CDR1 and CDR2 (germline): SGHTA, FQGNSA. The length of the CDR3 is 13 residues. CDR3 DNA sequence: TGTGCCAGCAGCCCCCGTGGGGCTGGCGGCTACACCTTC. Protein sequence: CASSPRGAGGYTF.

The genes are TRBV27 and TRBJ1-5, with D possibly matching TRBD1 (5 bases). CDR1 and CDR2 (germline): MNHEY, SMNVEV (reference sequence). V lost 5 bases, J lost 4 bases, and 18 bases lay in between. The CDR3 is made up of 16 amino acids. CDR3 DNA sequence: TGTGCCAGCAGTCCGGGGGACGGTGGCCCTAATCAGCCCCAGCATTTT. It translates to CASSPGDGGPNQPQHF.

This chain uses TRBV5-1 with TRBJ2-3; a possible D gene is TRBD2 (5 bases). Looked up from germline, CDR1 is SGHRS and CDR2 is YFSETQ. V was cut by 4 bases and J by 5 bases, with 11 bases left in between. The CDR3 length is 13 residues. In nucleotides, the CDR3 is TGCGCCAGCAGCCTTAATGAGGGAGATACGCAGTATTTT. This encodes CASSLNEGDTQYF.

V and J are TRBV19 and TRBJ1-1, with TRBD1 matching over 7 bases. CDR3 length equals 15 residues. The trim removed 3 bases at V and 2 bases at J, leaving 6 bases unmatched. Germline CDR1 reads LNHDA; CDR2 reads SQIVND (reference sequence). The CDR3 sequence: CASSILRQGNTEAFF. As DNA, the CDR3 is TGTGCCAGTAGTATCCTCCGACAGGGTAACACTGAAGCTTTCTTT. Drawing the rest from reference TRBV19 and TRBJ1-1, the complete variable domain is DGGITQSPKYLFRKEGQNVTLSCEQNLNHDAMYWYRQDPGQGLRLIYYSQIVNDFQKGDIAEGYSVSREKKESFPLTVTSAQKNPTAFYLCASSILRQGNTEAFFGQGTRLTVV.

This chain connects TRBV9 to TRBJ2-7; 9 positions match TRBD1. The V segment lost 4 bases and the J segment 1 base; nucleotides outside the gene matches: 12. Germline CDR1 reads SGDLS; CDR2 reads YYNGEE. The CDR3 has 17 residues. CDR3 coding DNA: TGTGCCAGCAGCCCCACCGGGACAGGGATTTTTTCCTACGAGCAGTACTTC. This sequence encodes CASSPTGTGIFSYEQYF.

This clone was observed a handful of times. The chain carries TRBV2 and TRBJ2-5; 9 bases match TRBD2. The V gene end was trimmed by 10 bases and the J gene end by 7 bases; junction bases not matched to a gene: 13. CDR1 is SNHLY, CDR2 FYNNEI, per germline. CDR3 size: 14 residues. The CDR3 nucleotides are TGTGCCAATAAAGCGGGGGGCATCGCGGGGACCCAGTACTTC. As protein: CANKAGGIAGTQYF. The variable domain in full, with the rest retrieved from reference TRBV2 and TRBJ2-5, is EPEVTQTPSHQVTQMGQEVILRCVPISNHLYFYWYRQILGQKVEFLVSFYNNEISEKSEIFDDQFSVERPDGSNFTLKIRSTKLEDSAMYFCANKAGGIAGTQYFGPGTRLLVL.

The chain employs TRBV7-9 and TRBJ1-4, with 7 positions matching TRBD1. Germline CDR1 is SEHNR and CDR2 is FQNEAQ (reference sequence). The CDR3 spans 15 residues. V lost 5 bases to trimming and J lost 6 bases; unmatched junction nucleotides: 9. In DNA, the CDR3 is TGTGCCAGCAGCGCACAGACAGGGTACGATGAAAAACTGTTTTTT. This sequence encodes CASSAQTGYDEKLFF.

The rearrangement links TRBV6-5 to TRBJ2-7; the D is unclear. Per germline, CDR1 MNHEY and CDR2 SVGAGI. V was cut by 0 bases and J by 3 bases, with 12 bases left in between. The CDR3 loop spans 15 amino acids. The CDR3, as DNA: TGTGCCAGCAGTTACTCAGGAACGCAGGTCTACGAGCAGTACTTC. Its translation is CASSYSGTQVYEQYF.

This sequence joins TRBV18 and TRBJ2-7; D may be TRBD1 (6 bases). Per the germline V gene, CDR1 is KGHSH and CDR2 is LQKENI. CDR3 length: 11 residues. Trimming pared 2 bases from V and 12 bases from J, leaving 11 bases between. The chain's CDR3 is CASSPGEGGYF. CDR3 nucleotide sequence: TGTGCCAGCTCACCAGGGGAAGGGGGGTACTTC.

The CDR3 sequence is CAWSTTGQAPYGYTF. The CDR3, as DNA: TGTGCCTGGAGTACTACCGGACAGGCACCGTATGGCTACACCTTC. This chain links TRBV30 with TRBJ1-2; 7 positions agree with TRBD1. Germline values: CDR1 GTSNPN, CDR2 SVGIG (reference sequence). V gave up 2 bases and J gave up 5 bases; unmatched junction bases: 11. The CDR3 contains 15 residues.

This chain uses TRBV28 with TRBJ1-1; no firm D call. Trimming cost V 1 base and J 1 base, with 10 bases left between them. From germline, CDR1 is MDHEN and CDR2 SYDVKM. CDR3 length equals 15 residues. The CDR3 reads CASSLSETGNTEAFF. The CDR3, as DNA: TGTGCCAGCAGTTTATCCGAGACTGGGAACACTGAAGCTTTCTTT.

This sequence joins TRBV11-3 and TRBJ2-1; 9 nucleotides agree with TRBD1. CDR3 size: 14 residues. CDR1 SGHNT and CDR2 YENEEA come from the germline V gene. V dropped 5 bases and J dropped 4; count of bases not matched to a gene: 3. The DNA of the CDR3 is TGTGCCAGCAGCCCGACAGGGGGGTACAATGAGCAGTTCTTC. This gives the protein CASSPTGGYNEQFF. The full variable domain, rest sourced from reference TRBV11-3 and TRBJ2-1, is EAGVVQSPRYKIIEKKQPVAFWCNPISGHNTLYWYLQNLGQGPELLIRYENEEAVDDSQLPKDRFSAERLKGVDSTLKIQPAELGDSAVYLCASSPTGGYNEQFFGPGTRLTVL.

This chain links TRBV5-1 with TRBJ2-6, with no clear D. The germline CDR1 and CDR2 sequences are SGHRS and YFSETQ. V shed 0 bases and J shed 5 bases, with 9 bases lying between them. This CDR3 is 15 amino acids long. DNA of the CDR3: TGCGCCAGCAGCTTGGGTGGAGTTAGGGCCAACGTCCTGACTTTC. As protein: CASSLGGVRANVLTF. Complete variable domain (other parts from reference TRBV5-1 and TRBJ2-6): KAGVTQTPRYLIKTRGQQVTLSCSPISGHRSVSWYQQTPGQGLQFLFEYFSETQRNKGNFPGRFSGRQFSNSRSEMNVSTLELGDSALYLCASSLGGVRANVLTFGAGSRLTVL.

This chain connects TRBV30 to TRBJ1-4, with a tentative D call TRBD1 (6 bases). CDR1 and CDR2 (germline): GTSNPN, SVGIG (reference sequence). CDR3 length: 15 residues. Trimming removed 3 bases at V and 8 bases at J, with 19 bases between. The CDR3 loop reads CAWRKKQGSFEKLFF. CDR3 nucleotides: TGTGCCTGGAGGAAAAAACAGGGATCGTTCGAAAAACTGTTTTTT.